This TCR beta chain was recovered during a study of spatial heterogeneity in lung cancer. On the study more broadly: Compared with alpha-chain sequences, beta-chain sequences were consistently detected in greater numbers. Regarding the study as a whole: Ubiquitous expanded tumor TCRs appeared in blood more at resection than follow-up.

Time point here: sample taken at primary tumor resection. Without sorting, whole RNA was sequenced from tumor, nontumor lung or frozen PBMC. There were approximately 69 donors, all of them untreated patients with early-stage non-small cell lung cancer. This clonotype is categorized as medium-sized. Antigen specificity is unknown. Single TCR cDNA molecules each had their own unique molecular identifier. TCRdb recomputed calls from the 5' RACE reads with MiXCR, one row per CDR3 protein. The sample includes approximately 40,000 distinct CDR3 sequences, 4% to 6% of them seen just once. This CDR3 region has 15 residues. CDR1 is SEHNR, CDR2 FQNEAQ, per germline (reference sequence). The V and J ends lost 5 bases and 4 bases, in that order; junction bases with no gene match: 9.

The chain carries TRBV7-9 and TRBJ2-7; 9 positions match TRBD1. This TCR came from a female donor with early-stage non-small cell lung cancer. The specimen comprised PBMCs, sampled at surgery. CDR3 sequence: CASSLTGTGPYEQYF. CDR3 bases: TGTGCCAGCAGCCTAACCGGGACAGGGCCTTACGAGCAGTACTTC.